This is a list of T cell receptor beta chains from one sample in a study of blood T cells in healthy people across ages. Via MiXCR, TCRdb re-called the 5' RACE reads, giving one row per CDR3 protein. The sample carries 600,000 to 650,000 distinct CDR3 sequences, around three fifths recorded once. Sequencing was performed on blood. The receptors derive from a man between 60 and 75 years old in good health. Each CDR3 is given with its conserved first and last residue. Fields, in order: V gene, clone size, J gene, D gene, CDR3 protein, CDR3 DNA. A D gene is named only where the DNA matches it firmly. The size entry is marked missing in some rows and otherwise reads once, few, many or a size class.

V gene: TRBV7-2; clone size: .; J gene: TRBJ2-1; D gene: .; CDR3 protein: CASSLVASGNEQFF; CDR3 DNA: TGTGCCAGCAGCTTAGTAGCAAGCGGGAATGAGCAGTTCTTC
V gene: TRBV27; clone size: few; J gene: TRBJ2-7; D gene: .; CDR3 protein: CASSLRPGSYEQYF; CDR3 DNA: TGTGCCAGCAGCTTACGACCAGGATCCTACGAGCAGTACTTC
V gene: TRBV29-1; clone size: .; J gene: TRBJ2-1; D gene: TRBD1; CDR3 protein: CSVGLTGGGWDQFF; CDR3 DNA: TGCAGCGTTGGTCTTACAGGGGGCGGATGGGATCAGTTCTTC
V gene: TRBV7-9; clone size: .; J gene: TRBJ2-3; D gene: TRBD2; CDR3 protein: CASSFSGGPTDTQYF; CDR3 DNA: TGTGCCAGCAGCTTTAGCGGGGGCCCCACAGATACGCAGTATTTT
V gene: TRBV6-5; clone size: once; J gene: TRBJ1-1; D gene: TRBD1; CDR3 protein: CASRGTGATEAFF; CDR3 DNA: TGTGCCAGCAGAGGGACAGGGGCCACTGAAGCTTTCTTT
V gene: TRBV20-1; clone size: .; J gene: TRBJ2-5; D gene: TRBD1; CDR3 protein: CSAQTTGDGETQYF; CDR3 DNA: TGCAGTGCGCAGACGACAGGGGACGGAGAGACCCAGTACTTC
V gene: TRBV20-1; clone size: .; J gene: TRBJ1-4; D gene: .; CDR3 protein: CSAREHSIKFNEKLFF; CDR3 DNA: TGCAGTGCTAGAGAACACAGCATAAAATTTAATGAAAAACTGTTTTTT
V gene: TRBV12-3/TRBV12-4; clone size: .; J gene: TRBJ2-1; D gene: TRBD2; CDR3 protein: CASSLIAGDYNEQFF; CDR3 DNA: TGTGCCAGCAGTTTGATAGCGGGCGATTACAATGAGCAGTTCTTC
V gene: TRBV5-1; clone size: .; J gene: TRBJ2-7; D gene: TRBD1; CDR3 protein: CASSRGTGGNEQYF; CDR3 DNA: TGCGCCAGCAGCCGGGGCACAGGGGGTAACGAGCAGTACTTC
V gene: TRBV2; clone size: .; J gene: TRBJ2-5; D gene: .; CDR3 protein: CASREGSYQETQYF; CDR3 DNA: TGTGCCAGCAGAGAGGGCTCGTACCAAGAGACCCAGTACTTC
V gene: TRBV6-1; clone size: few; J gene: TRBJ2-4; D gene: .; CDR3 protein: CASSGIGDEQYF; CDR3 DNA: TGTGCCAGCAGTGGGATCGGGGATGAGCAGTACTTC
V gene: TRBV29-1; clone size: few; J gene: TRBJ2-1; D gene: TRBD2; CDR3 protein: CSTHRGGVYNEQFF; CDR3 DNA: TGCAGCACACACCGCGGGGGGGTATACAATGAGCAGTTCTTC
V gene: TRBV6-6; clone size: .; J gene: TRBJ1-2; D gene: TRBD1; CDR3 protein: CASRHGTGGYEAYGYTF; CDR3 DNA: TGTGCCAGCAGACACGGGACAGGGGGCTACGAGGCCTATGGCTACACCTTC
V gene: TRBV9; clone size: once; J gene: TRBJ1-3; D gene: .; CDR3 protein: CASSPRFRGSGNTIYF; CDR3 DNA: TGTGCCAGCAGCCCGCGGTTCCGGGGCTCTGGAAACACCATATATTTT
V gene: TRBV7-9; clone size: .; J gene: TRBJ2-3; D gene: .; CDR3 protein: CASSTGTATDTQYF; CDR3 DNA: TGTGCCAGCAGCACGGGGACCGCGACGGATACGCAGTATTTT
V gene: TRBV3-1; clone size: few; J gene: TRBJ2-7; D gene: TRBD1; CDR3 protein: CASSHGRGYEQYF; CDR3 DNA: TGTGCCAGCAGCCATGGCAGGGGGTACGAGCAGTACTTC
V gene: TRBV7-2; clone size: .; J gene: TRBJ2-7; D gene: .; CDR3 protein: CASSLVKGLAEQYF; CDR3 DNA: TGTGCCAGCAGCTTAGTGAAGGGGTTGGCCGAGCAGTACTTC
V gene: TRBV6-5; clone size: .; J gene: TRBJ2-3; D gene: .; CDR3 protein: CASRSGLDTQYF; CDR3 DNA: TGTGCCAGCAGATCGGGTTTGGATACGCAGTATTTT
V gene: TRBV15; clone size: medium-sized; J gene: TRBJ2-7; D gene: .; CDR3 protein: CATSRVGNEQYF; CDR3 DNA: TGTGCCACCAGCAGAGTGGGGAACGAGCAGTACTTC
V gene: TRBV20-1; clone size: .; J gene: TRBJ2-5; D gene: .; CDR3 protein: CSAGGRQETQYF; CDR3 DNA: TGCAGTGCTGGGGGAAGACAAGAGACCCAGTACTTC
V gene: TRBV20-1; clone size: .; J gene: TRBJ2-5; D gene: TRBD2; CDR3 protein: CSASLLAGGHQETQYF; CDR3 DNA: TGCAGTGCTAGCCTTCTAGCGGGGGGGCACCAAGAGACCCAGTACTTC
V gene: TRBV11-3; clone size: .; J gene: TRBJ2-5; D gene: TRBD2; CDR3 protein: CASSSGLVGETQYF; CDR3 DNA: TGTGCCAGCAGCTCGGGACTAGTGGGCGAGACCCAGTACTTC
V gene: TRBV14; clone size: .; J gene: TRBJ1-1; D gene: TRBD1; CDR3 protein: CASSQDQGEYTEAFF; CDR3 DNA: TGTGCCAGCAGCCAAGATCAGGGGGAGTACACTGAAGCTTTCTTT
V gene: TRBV3-1; clone size: .; J gene: TRBJ1-1; D gene: TRBD1; CDR3 protein: CASSQTGRGAFF; CDR3 DNA: TGTGCCAGCAGCCAGACAGGGCGGGGGGCTTTCTTT
V gene: TRBV5-1; clone size: .; J gene: TRBJ1-2; D gene: TRBD1; CDR3 protein: CASSPNRGQGYGYTF; CDR3 DNA: TGCGCCAGCAGCCCCAACCGGGGACAGGGCTATGGCTACACCTTC
V gene: TRBV12-3/TRBV12-4; clone size: many; J gene: TRBJ2-4; D gene: TRBD2; CDR3 protein: CASSPPAGGRNIQYF; CDR3 DNA: TGTGCCAGCAGCCCGCCCGCGGGGGGTCGAAACATTCAGTACTTC
V gene: TRBV5-1; clone size: .; J gene: TRBJ2-7; D gene: TRBD2; CDR3 protein: CASSWTSGGAPNEQYF; CDR3 DNA: TGCGCCAGCAGCTGGACTAGCGGGGGGGCCCCCAACGAGCAGTACTTC
V gene: TRBV6-5; clone size: .; J gene: TRBJ2-3; D gene: .; CDR3 protein: CASSYSMEGGDTQYF; CDR3 DNA: TGTGCCAGCAGTTACTCGATGGAGGGGGGAGATACGCAGTATTTT
V gene: TRBV29-1; clone size: .; J gene: TRBJ1-1; D gene: .; CDR3 protein: CSVESGGGTEAFF; CDR3 DNA: TGCAGCGTTGAATCGGGAGGGGGCACTGAAGCTTTCTTT